A single sample is the source of the 10 T cell receptor beta chains below, sequenced in a study of blood T cell repertoires in COVID-19. This table comes from immunoSEQ multiplex PCR, and its TCRdb copy is limited to in-frame clones, with some not included. The top ten clones hold about 3% of a sample with 53,000 or so clones, approximately 91% of them seen once. The sequenced sample was peripheral blood. These receptors were collected from a human donor in a cohort sampled during active COVID-19.

This chain connects TRBV11-2 to TRBJ1-6; a possible D gene is TRBD1 (5 bases). Trimming pared 4 bases from V and 0 bases from J, leaving 13 bases between. Germline V CDR1 and CDR2: SGHAT, FQNNGV. This CDR3 contains 17 residues. CDR3: CASSSGHLSSYNSPLHF. The CDR3 nucleotides read TGTGCCAGCAGCTCCGGACACTTAAGCTCCTATAATTCACCCCTCCACTTT.

The rearrangement links TRBV5-4 to TRBJ2-1, with 8 bases fitting TRBD1. V lost 4 bases to trimming and J lost 7 bases; unmatched junction nucleotides: 7. Germline CDR1 SGHNT, CDR2 YYREEE (reference sequence). The CDR3 is 14 amino acids. The CDR3 coding sequence is TGTGCCAGCAGCCTCCAGGACAGGGTAAATGAGCAGTTCTTC. Translated: CASSLQDRVNEQFF.

The V and J genes are TRBV9 and TRBJ2-4; the D gene is possibly TRBD1 (7 bases). The ends were cut back, 4 bases at V and 0 bases at J, with 20 bases in the middle. The germline V gene has CDR1 SGDLS and CDR2 YYNGEE. The CDR3 contains 18 residues. The CDR3 spells CASSIDRAEGLAKNIQYF. The CDR3 region has the DNA TGTGCCAGCAGCATCGACAGGGCGGAGGGCCTAGCCAAAAACATTCAGTACTTC. The variable domain in full, with the rest retrieved from reference TRBV9 and TRBJ2-4, is DSGVTQTPKHLITATGQRVTLRCSPRSGDLSVYWYQQSLDQGLQFLIQYYNGEERAKGNILERFSAQQFPDLHSELNLSSLELGDSALYFCASSIDRAEGLAKNIQYFGAGTRLSVL.

The chain combines TRBV27 with TRBJ1-5, with a possible D match to TRBD1 (5 bases). Looked up from germline, CDR1 is MNHEY and CDR2 is SMNVEV (reference sequence). This CDR3 comprises 16 residues. Trimming left V 4 bases short and J 6 bases short, with 19 bases between. CDR3 amino acids: CASSSWDLPGGQPQHF. The CDR3 bases are TGTGCCAGCAGTTCCTGGGATCTTCCCGGGGGTCAGCCCCAGCATTTT.

This chain uses TRBV9 with TRBJ2-5, with 8 nucleotides matching TRBD2. The V and J ends lost 0 bases and 0 bases, in that order; junction bases with no gene match: 13. This CDR3 has 19 amino acids. Germline lookup yields CDR1 SGDLS and CDR2 YYNGEE. The CDR3 sequence: CASSVAAGASTFYQETQYF. The CDR3 region has the DNA TGTGCCAGCAGCGTAGCAGCGGGGGCCTCAACATTTTACCAAGAGACCCAGTACTTC.

This chain joins TRBV5-1 and TRBJ1-4; 9 nucleotides match TRBD1. The CDR3 is 15 amino acids. Germline V gene sequence: CDR1 SGHRS, CDR2 YFSETQ. V shed 5 bases and J 6 bases; nucleotides not matched to a gene: 8. This CDR3 reads CASREGQGRDEKLFF. CDR3 bases: TGCGCCAGCAGGGAGGGACAGGGCCGCGATGAAAAACTGTTTTTT.

The V call is TRBV15, the J call TRBJ1-6; a possible D gene is TRBD1 (5 bases). In germline, CDR1 is LNHNV, CDR2 YYDKDF (reference sequence). The CDR3 contains 13 residues. Deletions cut 5 bases from V and 10 bases from J, with 12 bases between. In nucleotides, the CDR3 is TGTGCCACCAGCGGCCACAGGCAATCACCCCTCCACTTT. Translation: CATSGHRQSPLHF.

The chain is built from TRBV27 and TRBJ2-7; 12 positions agree with TRBD2. The CDR3 is 15 residues long. Germline V gene sequence: CDR1 MNHEY, CDR2 SMNVEV (reference sequence). With 4 bases clipped from V and 4 bases from J, the junction kept 5 bases outside the gene matches. CDR3 sequence: CASSYRTSGKYEQYF. The CDR3 bases are TGTGCCAGCAGTTACCGGACTAGCGGGAAATACGAGCAGTACTTC.

The chain combines TRBV28 with TRBJ1-2; D may be TRBD1 (5 bases). Germline values: CDR1 MDHEN, CDR2 SYDVKM. The V end was cut by 10 bases, the J end by 7 bases, with 19 bases between. This CDR3 comprises 13 residues. The CDR3 loop reads CAIATNPGGGYTF. The DNA for the CDR3 is TGTGCCATCGCGACGAATCCGGGGGGTGGCTACACCTTC.

This chain links TRBV10-3 with TRBJ2-3; 10 nucleotides line up with TRBD2. Germline assignment: CDR1 ENHRY and CDR2 SYGVKD. The length of the CDR3 is 16 residues. Trimming cost V 5 bases and J 3 bases; bases outside gene matches: 8. CDR3 DNA: TGTGCCATCAGTAGAGCCAGCGGGGGGGCGACAGATACGCAGTATTTT. Its translation is CAISRASGGATDTQYF.